Detailed here is one T cell receptor beta chain. Its specificity is not known. Germline values: CDR1 LGHNT, CDR2 FRNRAP. The CDR3 is 14 residues long. V dropped 3 bases and J dropped 6 bases, with 13 bases sitting between them. The data were obtained in a study of T-cell memory formation after mild COVID-19. Study-level results: Clones which contracted sat mainly in CM and EM if CD4+, and in EMRA if CD8+. Pre-infection memory already had some responding clones, implying cross-reactive memory joined.

Libraries for TCRalpha and TCRbeta carried sample barcodes and unique molecular identifiers via 5'RACE. One entry per CDR3 protein, called by TCRdb with MiXCR from the 5' RACE reads. There are approximately 350,000 distinct CDR3 sequences in the sample; 25% to 30% occur only once, and roughly 12% lies in the top ten. V gene TRBV12-5 combines with J gene TRBJ2-3; D uncertain. The sequence was collected from an adult woman who had mild COVID-19 (a few samples of this study predate the infection). Cell type and time point are not known. Sequencing was done on a sample of PBMCs or a T cell subset sorted from them (not recorded which). CDR3 in DNA: TGTGCTAGTGGTTTCTCTCTGAGTCAGGATACGCAGTATTTT. Its protein is CASGFSLSQDTQYF. The variable domain in full, completed from reference TRBV12-5 and TRBJ2-3, reads DARVTQTPRHKVTEMGQEVTMRCQPILGHNTVFWYRQTMMQGLELLAYFRNRAPLDDSGMPKDRFSAEMPDATLATLKIQPSEPRDSAVYFCASGFSLSQDTQYFGPGTRLTVL.